The next 19 T cell receptor beta chains were all read from a single sample in a study of blood T cell repertoires in COVID-19. The table came from immunoSEQ multiplex PCR; TCRdb's copy has only in-frame clones and leaves some out. The sample lists a few hundred thousand clones, 75% to 90% occurring once. The sequenced sample consisted of peripheral blood. The source is a woman aged 55-69 years with COVID-19, enrolled during active disease.

This rearrangement joins TRBV5-1 to TRBJ1-1, with 8 positions matching TRBD1. CDR3 size: 14 residues. V lost 5 bases to trimming and J lost 3 bases; unmatched junction nucleotides: 6. Per germline, CDR1 SGHRS and CDR2 YFSETQ. The CDR3 nucleotides are TGCGCCAGCAGGGAACAGGGGGACGACACTGAAGCTTTCTTT. This sequence encodes CASREQGDDTEAFF.

The chain links TRBV5-6 to TRBJ1-2; D unclear. The germline V gene has CDR1 SGHDT and CDR2 YYEEEE. Trimming pared 0 bases from V and 7 bases from J, leaving 22 bases between. The CDR3 length is 17 residues. The DNA for the CDR3 is TGTGCCAGCAGCTTGGCTTGGGATCGACGAGGGATTAGTGGCTACACCTTC. Encoded protein: CASSLAWDRRGISGYTF.

The table lists this clone with a count of one. The genes are TRBV19 and TRBJ2-3; D call uncertain. Trimming left V 5 bases short and J 0 bases short, with 12 bases between. In germline, CDR1 is LNHDA, CDR2 SQIVND (reference sequence). The CDR3 runs to 15 residues. CDR3 sequence reads: CASSLASSSTDTQYF. CDR3 nucleotide sequence: TGTGCCAGTAGTTTGGCCAGTTCAAGCACAGATACGCAGTATTTT.

This clone has just a few counts. The chain couples TRBV5-4 to TRBJ2-7; 12 positions match TRBD2. CDR3 size: 15 residues. The V and J ends lost 2 bases and 7 bases, in that order; junction bases with no gene match: 7. Germline V lookup: CDR1 SGHNT, CDR2 YYREEE (reference sequence). CDR3 in amino acids: CASSFSSGGAEEQYF. The CDR3 bases are TGTGCCAGCAGCTTTTCTAGCGGGGGGGCCGAGGAGCAGTACTTC. Combining the CDR3 with reference TRBV5-4 and TRBJ2-7 gives the whole variable domain ETGVTQSPTHLIKTRGQQVTLRCSSQSGHNTVSWYQQALGQGPQFIFQYYREEENGRGNFPPRFSGLQFPNYSSELNVNALELDDSALYLCASSFSSGGAEEQYFGPGTRLTVT.

This chain links TRBV5-1 with TRBJ2-5, with 7 bases matching TRBD2. There are 16 residues in the CDR3. Germline-derived CDR1 and CDR2 are SGHRS and YFSETQ. V lost 0 bases to trimming and J lost 4 bases; unmatched junction nucleotides: 9. CDR3 nucleotide sequence: TGCGCCAGCAGCTTGGGGGGTCCGACTAGCAGAGAGACCCAGTACTTC. Translating it yields CASSLGGPTSRETQYF.

The rearrangement uses TRBV29-1 and TRBJ1-4; a possible D gene is TRBD1 (5 bases). With 4 bases removed from V and 7 bases from J, the gap between germline ends came to 13 bases. From germline, CDR1 is SQVTM and CDR2 ANQGSEA. The CDR3 contains 13 residues. As DNA, the CDR3 is TGCAGCGTTGGGAGGGGAGGAGGTGAAAAACTGTTTTTT. This sequence encodes CSVGRGGGEKLFF.

This chain joins TRBV19 and TRBJ1-5; 8 bases match TRBD1. The CDR3 sequence is 16 residues long. The germline gives CDR1 LNHDA, CDR2 SQIVND (reference sequence). V shed 4 bases and J 4 bases; nucleotides not matched to a gene: 9. This CDR3 reads CASSTLRQGYNQPQHF. CDR3 nucleotide sequence: TGTGCCAGTAGTACCCTCCGACAGGGGTATAATCAGCCCCAGCATTTT.

CDR3 loop: CASSIDVGTGSTSGYTF. As DNA, the CDR3 is TGTGCCAGTAGTATAGATGTAGGGACAGGGAGTACAAGTGGCTACACCTTC. The rearrangement uses TRBV19 and TRBJ1-2; 9 nucleotides line up with TRBD1. From germline, CDR1 is LNHDA and CDR2 SQIVND (reference sequence). The CDR3 covers 17 residues. J lost 7 bases, V lost 0 bases, and 12 bases had no gene match.

This clone was counted many times. V and J are TRBV2 and TRBJ1-5; D gene unclear. The V end was cut by 2 bases, the J end by 4 bases, with 9 bases between. CDR3 length: 14 residues. Germline V gene data show CDR1 as SNHLY and CDR2 as FYNNEI. Written as DNA, the CDR3 is TGTGCCAGCAGTGAAAGACTCCCAAATCAGCCCCAGCATTTT. Its protein is CASSERLPNQPQHF.

This chain links TRBV7-2 with TRBJ2-7; D unclear. This CDR3 has 19 amino acids. Trimming cost V 5 bases and J 3 bases, with 29 bases left between them. Looked up from germline, CDR1 is SGHTA and CDR2 is FQGNSA. The CDR3 DNA reads TGTGCCAGCAGCCCTGGTCCCCTCTCCCCATCTAGGCCCCTCTACGAGCAGTACTTC. Its protein is CASSPGPLSPSRPLYEQYF. Using reference TRBV7-2 and TRBJ2-7 for the parts outside the CDR3, the full variable domain is GAGVSQSPSNKVTEKGKDVELRCDPISGHTALYWYRQSLGQGLEFLIYFQGNSAPDKSGLPSDRFSAERTGGSVSTLTIQRTQQEDSAVYLCASSPGPLSPSRPLYEQYFGPGTRLTVT.

The genes are TRBV6-5 and TRBJ2-7, with 11 bases lining up with TRBD2. V dropped 6 bases and J dropped 3; count of bases not matched to a gene: 7. This CDR3 region has 15 residues. Germline CDR1 reads MNHEY; CDR2 reads SVGAGI. Here the CDR3 DNA reads TGTGCCAGCAGCCTAGCGGGGGGCCTCCTCTACGAGCAGTACTTC. Translated, it gives CASSLAGGLLYEQYF.

For the CDR3, the DNA is TGTGCCAGCAGCTTATATACTGAAAATCAGCCCCAGCATTTT. Translating gives CASSLYTENQPQHF. This chain connects TRBV7-2 to TRBJ1-5; no definite D call. V lost 2 bases and J lost 4, with 9 bases in between. There are 14 residues in the CDR3. Germline V CDR1 and CDR2: SGHTA, FQGNSA.

This chain joins TRBV5-1 and TRBJ1-2, with D possibly being TRBD1 (6 bases). CDR3 length equals 14 residues. V shed 4 bases and J shed 4 bases, with 14 bases lying between them. In germline, CDR1 is SGHRS, CDR2 YFSETQ. The CDR3 protein is CASSPWGLAYGYTF. In DNA, the CDR3 is TGCGCCAGCAGCCCATGGGGGCTGGCCTATGGCTACACCTTC.

The chain carries TRBV9 and TRBJ1-6, with a weak D call TRBD1 (6 bases). V gave up 0 bases and J gave up 6 bases, with 13 bases separating them. The CDR3 runs 16 residues. CDR1 is SGDLS and CDR2 is YYNGEE in the germline V gene. CDR3 amino acids: CASSVGVDSVNSPLHF. The CDR3 DNA follows: TGTGCCAGCAGCGTAGGAGTGGACAGCGTTAATTCACCCCTCCACTTT.

This chain links TRBV7-9 with TRBJ2-3; 7 nucleotides line up with TRBD1. The CDR3 sequence is 15 residues long. The germline CDR1 and CDR2 sequences are SEHNR and FQNEAQ (reference sequence). V lost 5 bases, J lost 1 base, and 6 bases stayed unmatched. The CDR3 loop reads CASSGRTGGTDTQYF. The CDR3 DNA sequence: TGTGCCAGCAGCGGAAGAACAGGGGGCACAGATACGCAGTATTTT.

The chain couples TRBV7-3 to TRBJ2-7, with 8 nucleotides matching TRBD2. CDR3 size: 13 residues. J lost 6 bases, V lost 6 bases, and 7 bases had no gene match. Germline-derived CDR1 and CDR2 are SGHTA and FQGTGA. The DNA of the CDR3 is TGTGCCAGCAGTCCATTGGGGACTAGCGAGCAGTACTTC. It encodes CASSPLGTSEQYF.

The genes are TRBV19 and TRBJ2-3; tentatively, D is TRBD1 (6 bases). Trimming took off 3 bases at V and 2 bases at J, with 12 bases between the two ends. This CDR3 region has 15 residues. Looked up from germline, CDR1 is LNHDA and CDR2 is SQIVND (reference sequence). Here the CDR3 DNA reads TGTGCCAGTAGTATCGGGCAGGGGTACACAGATACGCAGTATTTT. Protein: CASSIGQGYTDTQYF.

The table lists this clone with a few counts. This chain links TRBV10-3 with TRBJ1-2; unclear D gene. The CDR3 length is 12 residues. V lost 3 bases and J 7 bases, leaving 9 bases between the germline ends. Germline V gene sequence: CDR1 ENHRY, CDR2 SYGVKD. CDR3 residues: CAISEEGAGYTF. CDR3 nucleotide sequence: TGTGCCATCAGTGAAGAGGGAGCTGGCTACACCTTC.

J is TRBJ2-1 and V is TRBV9, with 7 bases that match TRBD1. The CDR3 length is 16 residues. Germline CDR1 SGDLS, CDR2 YYNGEE. V shed 4 bases and J 2 bases; nucleotides not matched to a gene: 9. CDR3 region: CASSLEDRVPYNEQFF. CDR3 DNA sequence: TGTGCCAGCAGCCTAGAAGACAGGGTTCCCTACAATGAGCAGTTCTTC. The variable domain in full, completed from reference TRBV9 and TRBJ2-1, reads DSGVTQTPKHLITATGQRVTLRCSPRSGDLSVYWYQQSLDQGLQFLIQYYNGEERAKGNILERFSAQQFPDLHSELNLSSLELGDSALYFCASSLEDRVPYNEQFFGPGTRLTVL.